A single sample gave rise to the 22 T cell receptor beta chains below, sequenced in a study of quantifying T cell responses using KT2 cells. Overall study: TCR alpha and beta constant-region primers primed reverse transcription of RNA.

Each cDNA got a UMI-containing oligo ligated at its 3' end. First-round PCR used 4 to 5 cycles and beta primers RC1.1 and RC1.2 covering TRBC1 and TRBC2. TCRdb called the UMI-ligation and nested PCR reads again in MiXCR, with one record for every CDR3 protein. The sample has over 55,000 distinct CDR3 sequences, around an eighth seen once. The sample comprised PBMCs spiked with cells of the T cell clone KT2. These receptors originate from a human donor.

The chain combines TRBV4-2 with TRBJ2-3; D is uncertain. V was pared by 1 base and J by 0 bases, with 5 bases between. There are 14 residues in the CDR3. CDR1 and CDR2 (germline): LGHNA, YNFKEQ. In nucleotides, the CDR3 is TGTGCCAGCAGCCAAGCCGGAAGCACAGATACGCAGTATTTT. Its protein is CASSQAGSTDTQYF.

This clonotype was counted a few times. This sequence joins TRBV7-2 and TRBJ2-7; D possibly corresponds to TRBD2 (6 bases). The germline V gene encodes CDR1 SGHTA and CDR2 FQGNSA. The CDR3 extends over 14 amino acids. V was cut by 6 bases and J by 0 bases, with 12 bases left in between. CDR3 region: CASSPLGSSYEQYF. DNA for the CDR3: TGTGCCAGCAGTCCCCTCGGGAGCTCCTACGAGCAGTACTTC.

The chain combines TRBV6-6 with TRBJ2-3, with 9 positions matching TRBD1. Germline-derived CDR1 and CDR2 are MNHNY and SVGAGI (reference sequence). The trim removed 7 bases at V and 3 bases at J, leaving 8 bases unmatched. The CDR3 has 15 residues. For the CDR3, the DNA is TGTGCCAGCATGATGGCCGGACAGGGGACAGATACGCAGTATTTT. This translates into CASMMAGQGTDTQYF.

The genes are TRBV7-8 and TRBJ2-2; 10 bases line up with TRBD2. V was pared by 5 bases and J by 5 bases, with 8 bases of the junction left unmatched. Germline CDR1 reads SGHVS; CDR2 reads FQNEAQ. This CDR3 has 16 residues. This CDR3 reads CASSPSGRAGTGELFF. The CDR3 region has the DNA TGTGCCAGCAGCCCCAGCGGGAGGGCGGGGACCGGGGAGCTGTTTTTT.

This clonotype has only a few counts. The genes are TRBV5-8 and TRBJ2-5; D may be TRBD1 (6 bases). The ends were cut back, 3 bases at V and 4 bases at J, with 10 bases in the middle. The CDR3 consists of 13 residues. Germline-derived CDR1 and CDR2 are SGHTS and YDEGEE. CDR3 sequence: CASSYTGSETQYF. CDR3 nucleotide sequence: TGTGCCAGCAGCTATACAGGGTCAGAGACCCAGTACTTC.

This clonotype came up once. This chain connects TRBV7-9 to TRBJ2-5; 13 nucleotides match TRBD2. The V gene end was trimmed by 6 bases and the J gene end by 4 bases; junction bases not matched to a gene: 5. In germline, CDR1 is SEHNR, CDR2 FQNEAQ (reference sequence). The CDR3 spans 15 residues. The CDR3 nucleotides are TGTGCCAGCAGTTCGGGACTAGCGGGGCCAGAGACCCAGTACTTC. Translating it yields CASSSGLAGPETQYF.

This clonotype has more than one count but fewer than ten. The chain couples TRBV4-1 to TRBJ2-3; possibly TRBD1 for D (5 bases). Germline-derived CDR1 and CDR2 are MGHRA and YSYEKL. The CDR3 spans 15 residues. V lost 1 base and J 2 bases, leaving 10 bases between the germline ends. The chain's CDR3 is CASSQVGATTDTQYF. CDR3 nucleotides: TGCGCCAGCAGCCAAGTTGGGGCTACCACAGATACGCAGTATTTT.

The J gene is TRBJ1-2, the V gene TRBV7-2; 9 bases agree with TRBD1. The V gene end was trimmed by 1 base and the J gene end by 0 bases; junction bases not matched to a gene: 6. The CDR3 covers 17 residues. Germline CDR1 reads SGHTA; CDR2 reads FQGNSA. CDR3 sequence reads: CASSLGGTGTTNYGYTF. CDR3 bases: TGTGCCAGCAGCTTAGGGGGGACAGGGACTACTAACTATGGCTACACCTTC.

Ten or more counts support this clonotype. V gene TRBV12-3 or TRBV12-4 combines with J gene TRBJ2-7; perhaps TRBD1 as D (6 bases). The CDR3 contains 14 residues. V was trimmed by 4 bases and J by 9 bases, leaving 19 bases between them. The CDR3 spells CASSSTGSDRGQYF. CDR3 sequence (DNA): TGTGCCAGCAGTTCAACAGGGTCGGATCGGGGGCAGTACTTC.

The chain has TRBV5-1 and TRBJ1-5; 8 positions agree with TRBD1. Germline V gene data show CDR1 as SGHRS and CDR2 as YFSETQ. V lost 4 bases and J lost 7; bases outside the gene matches: 7. The CDR3 is 14 amino acids. This CDR3 is CASSPGQGRQPQHF. CDR3 DNA: TGCGCCAGCAGCCCCGGACAGGGACGACAGCCCCAGCATTTT.

This chain uses TRBV12-3 or TRBV12-4 with TRBJ2-7; 10 nucleotides align to TRBD1. The V and J ends lost 4 bases and 1 base, in that order; junction bases with no gene match: 4. The CDR3 is made up of 15 amino acids. In nucleotides, the CDR3 is TGTGCCAGCAGTTCACCGGACAGGGGGTCCTACGAGCAGTACTTC. Amino acids: CASSSPDRGSYEQYF.

V is TRBV6-2 or TRBV6-3 and J is TRBJ1-1; D not resolved. The ends were cut back, 3 bases at V and 2 bases at J, with 10 bases in the middle. Germline CDR1 is MNHEY and CDR2 is SVGEGT. The CDR3 extends over 14 amino acids. CDR3 nucleotides: TGTGCCAGCAGTTATGGGATTTTAAACACTGAAGCTTTCTTT. It encodes CASSYGILNTEAFF.

In this sample, this clonotype is medium-sized. The V gene is TRBV6-4, the J gene TRBJ2-3, with D perhaps matching TRBD1 (6 bases). The germline CDR1 and CDR2 sequences are MRHNA and SNTAGT. This CDR3 spans 15 amino acids. V lost 0 bases, J lost 4 bases, and 11 bases lay in between. CDR3 bases: TGTGCCAGCAGTGACTCTACAGGGTCGGCAGATACGCAGTATTTT. This translates into CASSDSTGSADTQYF.

The chain recombines TRBV7-2 with TRBJ1-4; TRBD1 might be the D (6 bases). The CDR3 length is 13 residues. The germline gives CDR1 SGHTA, CDR2 FQGNSA. Trimming removed 5 bases at V and 8 bases at J, with 12 bases between. The CDR3 DNA sequence: TGTGCCAGCAGCATCAGGGGTCAGGAAAAACTGTTTTTT. Amino acid sequence: CASSIRGQEKLFF.

This clonotype has just a few counts. The chain has TRBV6-1 and TRBJ1-5; 8 positions agree with TRBD1. The J segment lost 1 base and the V segment lost 3 bases, leaving 5 bases of the junction unmatched. Germline CDR1 is MNHNS and CDR2 is SASEGT. CDR3 length equals 16 residues. Written as DNA, the CDR3 is TGTGCCAGCAGTGAGCGGACAGGGCGAAGCAATCAGCCCCAGCATTTT. Encoded protein: CASSERTGRSNQPQHF.

This clonotype was found a few times. This sequence joins TRBV5-1 and TRBJ1-2; D is possibly TRBD1 (6 bases). Germline-derived CDR1 and CDR2 are SGHRS and YFSETQ. Trimming left V 0 bases short and J 7 bases short, with 10 bases between. The CDR3 runs 13 residues. CDR3 region: CASSLEGGIGYTF. The CDR3 region has the DNA TGCGCCAGCAGCTTGGAGGGGGGAATTGGCTACACCTTC. The whole variable domain, remainder taken from reference TRBV5-1 and TRBJ1-2, is KAGVTQTPRYLIKTRGQQVTLSCSPISGHRSVSWYQQTPGQGLQFLFEYFSETQRNKGNFPGRFSGRQFSNSRSEMNVSTLELGDSALYLCASSLEGGIGYTFGSGTRLTVV.

This clonotype was observed a handful of times. This chain connects TRBV5-1 to TRBJ1-4; D is perhaps TRBD1 (6 bases). Trimming removed 0 bases from V and 2 bases from J, with 11 bases in between. CDR1 and CDR2 from the germline V gene are SGHRS and YFSETQ. The CDR3 sequence is 16 residues long. The CDR3 nucleotides are TGCGCCAGCAGCTTGGCCGAGGGGGGCACTAATGAAAAACTGTTTTTT. It specifies CASSLAEGGTNEKLFF.

This clonotype appeared a few times. V is TRBV30 and J is TRBJ2-1, with unresolved D. CDR3 length: 12 residues. V was clipped by 0 bases and J by 6 bases, with 6 bases between them. Germline V lookup: CDR1 GTSNPN, CDR2 SVGIG (reference sequence). The CDR3: CAWSVNRNEQFF. CDR3 sequence (DNA): TGTGCCTGGAGTGTAAACCGCAATGAGCAGTTCTTC.

The gene calls are TRBV7-6 and TRBJ2-6; possibly TRBD1 or TRBD2 for D (5 bases each). This CDR3 is 20 amino acids long. Germline lookup yields CDR1 SGHVS and CDR2 FNYEAQ. Trimming removed 2 bases from V and 0 bases from J, with 20 bases in between. The CDR3 sequence: CASSLSIAGAEVSGANVLTF. The CDR3 nucleotides read TGTGCCAGCAGCTTATCTATAGCCGGGGCCGAAGTCTCTGGGGCCAACGTCCTGACTTTC.

This clonotype appeared a few times. The chain couples TRBV20-1 to TRBJ2-3, with 11 bases lining up with TRBD2. The CDR3 totals 16 residues. CDR1 is DFQATT, CDR2 SNEGSKA, per germline (reference sequence). V shed 2 bases and J 4 bases; nucleotides not matched to a gene: 8. The CDR3 DNA reads TGCAGTGCTAGAAACCTACTAGCGGGAGAGGCAGATACGCAGTATTTT. It codes for CSARNLLAGEADTQYF.

The J gene is TRBJ1-1, the V gene TRBV5-1; D possibly corresponds to TRBD1 (6 bases). CDR3 length: 13 amino acids. The germline CDR1 and CDR2 sequences are SGHRS and YFSETQ. V lost 0 bases and J 10 bases, leaving 13 bases between the germline ends. The CDR3 sequence: CASSLAGGRGAFF. In DNA, the CDR3 is TGCGCCAGCAGCTTGGCCGGGGGCAGGGGAGCTTTCTTT. The full variable domain, with the rest looked up from reference TRBV5-1 and TRBJ1-1, is KAGVTQTPRYLIKTRGQQVTLSCSPISGHRSVSWYQQTPGQGLQFLFEYFSETQRNKGNFPGRFSGRQFSNSRSEMNVSTLELGDSALYLCASSLAGGRGAFFGQGTRLTVV.

The V gene is TRBV9, the J gene TRBJ1-4; the D is unclear. Per germline, CDR1 SGDLS and CDR2 YYNGEE. Trimming took off 3 bases at V and 4 bases at J, with 13 bases between the two ends. The CDR3 runs to 15 residues. CDR3 loop: CASSALGHLNEKLFF. The CDR3 DNA is TGTGCCAGCAGCGCCCTTGGCCATCTTAATGAAAAACTGTTTTTT.